This entry lists 23 T cell receptor beta chains sequenced from one sample in a study of cytomegalovirus exposure and HLA in healthy donors. The PCR was carried out with 60 Vbeta primers and 13 Jbeta primers. Sequencing used immunoSEQ multiplex PCR; TCRdb keeps in-frame clones, though not all of them. This sample has roughly 30,000 clones, with more than 75% found just once. The sequenced material came from PBMCs. The receptors shown here come from a boy aged 10-17 years in good health and CMV-seronegative.

The chain has TRBV13 and TRBJ1-6; 8 bases agree with TRBD1. The germline CDR1 and CDR2 sequences are PRHDT and FYEKMQ (reference sequence). This CDR3 is 16 amino acids long. Trimming at V came to 2 bases and at J to 9 bases, leaving 9 bases not matched to a gene. CDR3 sequence (DNA): TGTGCCAGCAGCTTATTCCCGACAGGGGCGAGTTCACCCCTCCACTTT. Protein product: CASSLFPTGASSPLHF.

V is TRBV2 and J is TRBJ1-6; 9 bases match TRBD1. V shed 4 bases, J shed 7 bases, and the junction held 5 bases outside the gene matches. From germline, CDR1 is SNHLY and CDR2 FYNNEI. The CDR3 runs 15 residues. The DNA for the CDR3 is TGTGCCAGCAGTGCTCTGGACAGGGGCAATTCACCCCTCCACTTT. Protein sequence: CASSALDRGNSPLHF.

This clone has more than one count but fewer than ten. This chain uses TRBV7-6 with TRBJ1-4, with 7 positions matching TRBD1. V shed 1 base and J 3 bases; nucleotides not matched to a gene: 2. The CDR3 spans 15 residues. Per the germline V gene, CDR1 is SGHVS and CDR2 is FNYEAQ. For the CDR3, the DNA is TGTGCCAGCAGCTTAGGGGGACAGCCTAATGAAAAACTGTTTTTT. The encoded protein is CASSLGGQPNEKLFF.

The chain is built from TRBV18 and TRBJ2-3; D remains ambiguous. V was cut by 2 bases and J by 0 bases, with 12 bases left in between. This CDR3 region has 16 residues. Germline V gene sequence: CDR1 KGHSH, CDR2 LQKENI. The DNA of the CDR3 is TGTGCCAGCTCACCAGCAGGCACCTCGAGCACAGATACGCAGTATTTT. This codes for CASSPAGTSSTDTQYF.

This sequence joins TRBV5-1 and TRBJ2-4; 9 bases are a match to TRBD1. Germline CDR1 SGHRS, CDR2 YFSETQ. This CDR3 is built from 19 residues. V shed 0 bases, J shed 6 bases, and the junction held 16 bases outside the gene matches. The CDR3, as DNA: TGCGCCAGCAGCTTGGCCGTGGGACAGGGTTTCTTTCCCTCAAACATTCAGTACTTC. This sequence encodes CASSLAVGQGFFPSNIQYF. The full variable domain, in which reference TRBV5-1 and TRBJ2-4 provide the parts outside the CDR3, is KAGVTQTPRYLIKTRGQQVTLSCSPISGHRSVSWYQQTPGQGLQFLFEYFSETQRNKGNFPGRFSGRQFSNSRSEMNVSTLELGDSALYLCASSLAVGQGFFPSNIQYFGAGTRLSVL.

The J gene is TRBJ2-3, the V gene TRBV10-3, with D tentatively TRBD2 (6 bases). CDR1 is ENHRY and CDR2 is SYGVKD in the germline V gene. V lost 7 bases and J 4 bases, leaving 21 bases between the germline ends. This CDR3 region has 16 residues. The CDR3 sequence: CAITSRERGVADTQYF. CDR3 DNA: TGTGCCATCACGAGCCGGGAGAGAGGCGTGGCAGATACGCAGTATTTT.

This chain connects TRBV28 to TRBJ1-5; D gene unclear. The CDR3 loop spans 14 amino acids. Germline V gene data show CDR1 as MDHEN and CDR2 as SYDVKM. With 2 bases removed from V and 6 bases from J, the gap between germline ends came to 11 bases. Here the CDR3 reads CASSLEGGSQPQHF. CDR3 DNA: TGTGCCAGCAGTTTAGAGGGTGGTAGTCAGCCCCAGCATTTT.

The rearrangement links TRBV5-1 to TRBJ2-1, with D tentatively TRBD1 (6 bases). The V gene lost 4 bases and the J gene lost 0 bases, with 11 bases spanning the gap. Germline V gene data show CDR1 as SGHRS and CDR2 as YFSETQ. The CDR3 contains 15 residues. CDR3 bases: TGCGCCAGCAGCGGGGGCCATTCCTCCTACAATGAGCAGTTCTTC. This encodes CASSGGHSSYNEQFF.

This chain links TRBV6-5 with TRBJ1-3; D ambiguous. V dropped 3 bases and J dropped 0 bases, with 12 bases sitting between them. The CDR3 has 16 amino acids. Germline values: CDR1 MNHEY, CDR2 SVGAGI. CDR3 loop: CASSYALQSSGNTIYF. The CDR3 DNA follows: TGTGCCAGCAGTTATGCGTTACAGAGCTCTGGAAACACCATATATTTT.

The chain combines TRBV2 with TRBJ1-1; D is possibly TRBD1 (5 bases). V was pared by 8 bases and J by 7 bases, with 14 bases between. CDR1 SNHLY and CDR2 FYNNEI come from the germline V gene. The CDR3 is 12 amino acids. The CDR3 loop is CASLAGVGEAFF. Here the CDR3 DNA reads TGTGCCAGCCTCGCGGGGGTAGGTGAAGCTTTCTTT.

This clone is medium-sized by share. The gene calls are TRBV5-1 and TRBJ2-7; 8 bases map to TRBD2. Germline V gene sequence: CDR1 SGHRS, CDR2 YFSETQ. The V segment lost 0 bases and the J segment 4 bases; nucleotides outside the gene matches: 6. The CDR3 contains 15 residues. CDR3 DNA: TGCGCCAGCAGCTTGGTTGTAGCGGGGAAATACGAGCAGTACTTC. Protein: CASSLVVAGKYEQYF.

This chain uses TRBV28 with TRBJ1-2; D unclear. Trimming pared 3 bases from V and 6 bases from J, leaving 5 bases between. The CDR3 totals 11 residues. The germline CDR1 and CDR2 sequences are MDHEN and SYDVKM. CDR3 sequence reads: CASSFRDGYTF. CDR3 nucleotides: TGTGCCAGCAGTTTCCGGGATGGCTACACCTTC.

The V and J genes are TRBV27 and TRBJ2-2; perhaps TRBD2 as D (5 bases). The germline V and J ends were trimmed by 7 bases and 7 bases, with 19 bases remaining between them. The CDR3 length is 15 residues. Germline V gene sequence: CDR1 MNHEY, CDR2 SMNVEV (reference sequence). The CDR3 here is CASTPLGLTIGELFF. CDR3 nucleotides: TGTGCCAGCACACCATTAGGACTTACGATCGGGGAGCTGTTTTTT.

This chain joins TRBV6-1 and TRBJ1-2; D is possibly TRBD1 (6 bases). The CDR3 contains 14 residues. The V end lost 7 bases, the J end lost 3 bases, and 15 bases lay between the germline ends. Germline V gene data show CDR1 as MNHNS and CDR2 as SASEGT. CDR3 sequence: CASNPRTVDYGYTF. The DNA for the CDR3 is TGTGCCAGCAACCCCCGGACAGTGGACTATGGCTACACCTTC.

V gene TRBV5-3 combines with J gene TRBJ1-6, with D possibly being TRBD1 (6 bases). TRBV5-3 is an open reading frame whose function is uncertain. V dropped 2 bases and J dropped 7 bases, with 13 bases sitting between them. CDR3 size: 15 residues. In nucleotides, the CDR3 is TGTGCCAGAAGCTTACACAGGGTAGGGAATTCACCCCTCCACTTT. It yields the protein CARSLHRVGNSPLHF.

The rearrangement links TRBV15 to TRBJ2-7; 8 bases are a match to TRBD1. Germline CDR1 reads LNHNV; CDR2 reads YYDKDF (reference sequence). Germline trimming cut 1 base from V and 3 bases from J; bases unmatched to any gene: 5. CDR3 size: 15 residues. This chain's CDR3 is CATSRVPGQGYEQYF. The CDR3 bases are TGTGCCACCAGCAGAGTCCCCGGACAGGGCTACGAGCAGTACTTC.

J is TRBJ2-2 and V is TRBV29-1, with D tentatively TRBD2 (6 bases). This CDR3 region has 13 residues. Trimming stripped 6 bases from V and 1 base from J, with 9 bases between. Germline assignment: CDR1 SQVTM and CDR2 ANQGSEA. CDR3 DNA: TGCAGCGTCGGAGCGGGGAACACCGGGGAGCTGTTTTTT. Translation gives CSVGAGNTGELFF.

The V call is TRBV5-6, the J call TRBJ2-5, with D possibly being TRBD2 (5 bases). The CDR3 runs 17 residues. V was pared by 4 bases and J by 1 base, with 20 bases between. Germline lookup yields CDR1 SGHDT and CDR2 YYEEEE. This chain's CDR3 is CASSPQISGGGQETQYF. In nucleotides, the CDR3 is TGTGCCAGCAGCCCACAAATATCGGGCGGAGGCCAAGAGACCCAGTACTTC.

The V call is TRBV27, the J call TRBJ1-2; 7 bases match TRBD1. The CDR3 extends over 13 amino acids. Germline loops: CDR1 MNHEY, CDR2 SMNVEV (reference sequence). The V segment lost 8 bases and the J segment 4 bases; nucleotides outside the gene matches: 7. DNA for the CDR3: TGTGCCAGCGGCCGACAGGGACCCTATGGCTACACCTTC. It yields the protein CASGRQGPYGYTF.

The chain employs TRBV30 and TRBJ1-6; TRBD1 matches 8 bases. In germline, CDR1 is GTSNPN, CDR2 SVGIG (reference sequence). CDR3 length: 14 residues. J lost 9 bases, V lost 3 bases, and 7 bases had no gene match. The CDR3 loop is CAWSSTGEVSPLHF. The CDR3 DNA reads as TGTGCCTGGAGCTCGACAGGGGAGGTTTCACCCCTCCACTTT.

V usage is TRBV4-3 and J usage is TRBJ2-7; perhaps TRBD2 as D (6 bases). The CDR3 is 14 amino acids. V was cut by 1 base and J by 3 bases, with 10 bases left in between. Germline V gene lookup returns CDR1 LGHNA and CDR2 YSLEER. The CDR3, as DNA: TGCGCCAGCAGCCAAGGGGGGGACGTCTACGAGCAGTACTTC. Translation: CASSQGGDVYEQYF.

This chain links TRBV6-5 with TRBJ1-3; possibly TRBD1 for D (5 bases). Germline V CDR1 and CDR2: MNHEY, SVGAGI. Trimming shortened V by 6 bases and J by 0 bases, and 9 bases separated the two germline ends. This CDR3 spans 14 amino acids. The CDR3 bases are TGTGCCAGCAGACAGGTCTACTCTGGAAACACCATATATTTT. Amino acids: CASRQVYSGNTIYF.

J is TRBJ1-5 and V is TRBV2; D is undetermined. V gave up 4 bases and J gave up 0 bases, with 7 bases separating them. This CDR3 region has 14 residues. Germline assignment: CDR1 SNHLY and CDR2 FYNNEI. CDR3: CASSGQNSNQPQHF. In DNA, the CDR3 is TGTGCCAGCAGTGGGCAGAATAGCAATCAGCCCCAGCATTTT. The complete variable domain, with remaining parts taken from reference TRBV2 and TRBJ1-5, reads EPEVTQTPSHQVTQMGQEVILRCVPISNHLYFYWYRQILGQKVEFLVSFYNNEISEKSEIFDDQFSVERPDGSNFTLKIRSTKLEDSAMYFCASSGQNSNQPQHFGDGTRLSIL.